Below, one TCR beta chain is given with its context. This clone was counted a few times. No cognate antigen has been identified for it. Nothing much larger sits one base from this clone, and base qualities are not available. The data stem from a study of immune characteristics of hereditary and idiopathic chronic pancreatitis. With respect to the entire study: The study examined local immune cells and TCRbeta repertoires in the pancreas in hereditary and idiopathic chronic pancreatitis, using control pancreases from organ donors for comparison. TCRbeta sequencing included 4 or 5 control pancreases, about seven pancreases with hereditary chronic pancreatitis and about six pancreases with idiopathic chronic pancreatitis. The gDNA-based approach was selected because minimal in vitro experimental manipulation of pancreas-infiltrating T cells was involved.

Chronic pancreatitis pancreas tissue came from patients undergoing total pancreatectomy with islet autotransplantation (TPIAT). Included chronic pancreatitis patients had no known history of diabetes. For TCRbeta sequencing, genomic DNA was extracted directly from bulk pancreas tissue, without T cell sorting. Pancreas tissues were collected consecutively from patients and organ donors at two US centers. The CDR3 starts with the cysteine, ends with the phenylalanine, and has 17 residues. Solely the CDR3 DNA is kept, with 51 bases framed from the first base. V lost 1 base and J lost 6 bases, and the count of bases not matched to a germline gene is 7. In the germline V gene (reference sequence), CDR1 corresponds to MNHEY and CDR2 to SMNVEV. Findings and caveats that apply to the study as a whole: Compared with controls, TCRbeta repertoire diversity was significantly higher and clonality was lower in both chronic pancreatitis groups. Chronic pancreatitis caused by alcohol use was excluded from the study. Differences in Vbeta-Jbeta gene family usage, including TRBV10, TRBV19, TRBV23 and TRBV5, were found between hereditary and idiopathic chronic pancreatitis. Among 13 chronic pancreatitis patients, higher numbers of productive TCR rearrangements went along with higher disease severity scores, showing a positive correlation. Because patient tissue could be obtained only at the time of TPIAT, differences in disease duration may have affected the immune findings.

Libraries were prepared through the immunoSEQ multiplex PCR assay. From pancreatic genomic DNA, the TCRbeta CDR3 region and adjacent sequences were amplified and sequenced. In the source study's methods: Repertoire diversity was measured as a mean normalized Shannon-Wiener index, alongside productive clonality and productive rearrangement counts. The nonparametric Mann-Whitney U test was used to compare repertoire metrics between the control and chronic pancreatitis groups. Shared clonotypes were defined as CDR3beta sequences with identical amino acid composition and length across subjects. Entries here come from immuneACCESS through TCRdb and include only in-frame sequences with V and J called. Some clones fail to appear in such tables; in the studies checked, an unresolved V gene covers under half of the shortfall, and the cause of the remainder is unknown. V and J calls and clone size follow that table, whereas D and trimming were derived from the DNA. Counted in this sample were around 1,800 clones; about 75% of them appeared once. The top ten constitute around 16% of the sample.

The TCR originated in a human donor with chronic pancreatitis. The sequence is built from TRBV27 and TRBJ2-1; TRBD2 fits 12 bases in the junction. The specimen sequenced was pancreas tissue with hereditary chronic pancreatitis. CDR3 reads: CASSLFPRTSGINEQFF. The sequence in DNA is TGTGCCAGCAGTTTATTCCCCCGGACTAGCGGGATCAATGAGCAGTTCTTC.